The sequence of this TCR beta chain was determined in a study of control samples from healthy donors and cancer patients. Per the germline V gene, CDR1 is SEHNR and CDR2 is FQNEAQ (reference sequence). Between the trimmed V and J ends, which lost 0 bases and 7 bases, there was a span of 15 bases. There are 15 residues in the CDR3. Clones were sequenced by immunoSEQ multiplex PCR, and TCRdb holds only the in-frame ones, with some missing. The sample holds approximately 58,000 clones; around 87% are singletons and the top ten take approximately 11%. The chain links TRBV7-9 to TRBJ2-5; D possibly corresponds to TRBD2 (6 bases). The source material was PBMCs. This sequence originates from a woman aged 60-70 years with lung cancer. Written as DNA, the CDR3 is TGTGCCAGCAGCTTAGCCCAGGAGGGGCCGGGGACCCAGTACTTC. It specifies CASSLAQEGPGTQYF.